This passage covers 28 T cell receptor beta chains from one sample sequenced in a study of follicular helper T cells after annual influenza vaccination. Sample time point: 2014-2015 season, pre-vaccination. Assay: immunoSEQ multiplex PCR; the TCRdb copy retains only in-frame clones and omits some. Found here are over 8,000 clones, around four fifths of them singletons; the top ten hold about 3.4%. The source material was CXCR5+ CD38- circulating T follicular helper cells from blood, sampled on the day of influenza vaccination. Subset described: circulating Tfh, non-naive CD4+CXCR5+PD-1+ (ICOS+CD38+ or ICOS-CD38-). Receptor source: an adult who received the influenza vaccine.

In its sample, this clone was seen once. The rearrangement joins TRBV5-5 to TRBJ2-7; 9 nucleotides agree with TRBD1. The junction had 6 bases not matched to a gene; V was cut back by 6 bases and J by 2 bases. The germline gives CDR1 SGHKS, CDR2 YYEKEE (reference sequence). This CDR3 contains 14 residues. The CDR3 DNA is TGTGCCAGCAACAGGGGGCAAGGAGCCTACGAGCAGTACTTC. Encoded protein: CASNRGQGAYEQYF.

The gene calls are TRBV4-3 and TRBJ2-7; 12 positions match TRBD2. Per the germline V gene, CDR1 is LGHNA and CDR2 is YSLEER. J gave up 3 bases and V 4 bases, and 10 bases lay outside the gene matches. This CDR3 comprises 17 residues. CDR3 protein: CASSPRLAGALNYEQYF. CDR3 nucleotides: TGCGCCAGCAGCCCGCGACTAGCGGGGGCCTTAAACTACGAGCAGTACTTC.

This sequence joins TRBV18 and TRBJ2-5; D not certain. The CDR3 sequence is 14 residues long. Deletions cut 0 bases from V and 5 bases from J, with 10 bases between. The germline CDR1 and CDR2 sequences are KGHSH and LQKENI. This chain's CDR3 is CASSPPVLKETQYF. Written as DNA, the CDR3 is TGTGCCAGCTCACCACCGGTACTTAAGGAGACCCAGTACTTC.

This clone has a single count. The V call is TRBV28, the J call TRBJ2-3; 9 bases are shared with TRBD1. V dropped 6 bases and J dropped 0; count of bases not matched to a gene: 10. This CDR3 comprises 17 residues. Per the germline V gene, CDR1 is MDHEN and CDR2 is SYDVKM. The CDR3 region is CASSSPHDRGSTDTQYF. The CDR3 DNA reads as TGTGCCAGCAGCTCACCACATGACAGGGGGAGCACAGATACGCAGTATTTT.

This chain connects TRBV7-9 to TRBJ2-4, with D tentatively TRBD2 (5 bases). Trimming pared 1 base from V and 6 bases from J, leaving 16 bases between. CDR3 size: 16 residues. CDR1 and CDR2 from the germline V gene are SEHNR and FQNEAQ (reference sequence). The DNA of the CDR3 is TGTGCCAGCAGCTTAGTGGCAGGTCTTCGGGGAAACATTCAGTACTTC. It encodes CASSLVAGLRGNIQYF.

The DNA for the CDR3 is TGTGCCAGCAGTATAAACAGGGAAGCTTTCTTT. The encoded protein is CASSINREAFF. The chain recombines TRBV27 with TRBJ1-1, with D perhaps TRBD1 (5 bases). V dropped 5 bases and J dropped 8 bases, with 9 bases sitting between them. CDR1 and CDR2 (germline): MNHEY, SMNVEV (reference sequence). The CDR3 contains 11 residues.

This chain uses TRBV13 with TRBJ1-6; 8 positions agree with TRBD1. Germline trimming cut 5 bases from V and 10 bases from J; bases unmatched to any gene: 7. The CDR3 has 14 residues. CDR1 and CDR2 (germline): PRHDT, FYEKMQ (reference sequence). The CDR3 sequence: CASSQDRAGSPLHF. The CDR3 DNA reads TGTGCCAGCAGCCAGGACAGGGCAGGATCACCCCTCCACTTT.

The chain recombines TRBV19 with TRBJ2-7; TRBD1 matches at 9 bases. Germline loops: CDR1 LNHDA, CDR2 SQIVND (reference sequence). The CDR3 sequence is 14 residues long. Losses at the gene ends were 2 bases for V and 6 bases for J; bases not matched to a gene: 5. DNA of the CDR3: TGTGCCAGTAGTATACAACCGGGACAGGGCGAGCAGTACTTC. Protein sequence: CASSIQPGQGEQYF.

CDR3 in amino acids: CASSARTGGTDTQYF. The DNA of the CDR3 is TGCGCCAGCAGCGCCCGGACAGGGGGCACAGATACGCAGTATTTT. This chain uses TRBV5-1 with TRBJ2-3; 9 bases map to TRBD1. The CDR3 runs to 15 residues. The trim removed 4 bases at V and 1 base at J, leaving 4 bases unmatched. CDR1 and CDR2 from the germline V gene are SGHRS and YFSETQ.

This clone was detected only once. The V gene is TRBV7-2, the J gene TRBJ2-1; TRBD2 aligns across 8 bases. Germline CDR1 reads SGHTA; CDR2 reads FQGNSA. The CDR3 spans 14 residues. With V trimmed by 5 bases and J by 7 bases, 7 bases remained unmatched. The CDR3 reads CASSPLSGRNEQFF. The CDR3 DNA sequence: TGTGCCAGCAGCCCCCTCAGCGGGAGAAATGAGCAGTTCTTC.

This chain connects TRBV6-7 to TRBJ2-3; 8 bases align to TRBD1. TRBV6-7 is labeled an ORF, and its function is uncertain. Losses at the gene ends were 4 bases for V and 8 bases for J; bases not matched to a gene: 11. This CDR3 has 15 amino acids. CDR3 DNA: TGTGCCAGCAGTTTCTCTAGGCAGGGGGCGCCTACGCAGTATTTT. This gives the protein CASSFSRQGAPTQYF.

This clone was detected only once. The chain carries TRBV6-1 and TRBJ2-2, with a weak D call TRBD1 (6 bases). Trimming removed 6 bases at V and 1 base at J, with 12 bases between. This CDR3 has 15 amino acids. Germline V gives CDR1 MNHNS, CDR2 SASEGT. The CDR3 reads CASSAMTGNTGELFF. CDR3 nucleotides: TGTGCCAGCAGCGCCATGACAGGGAACACCGGGGAGCTGTTTTTT.

The chain uses TRBV28 and TRBJ2-1; the match to TRBD1 covers 9 bases. The CDR3 is 16 residues long. CDR1 and CDR2 from the germline V gene are MDHEN and SYDVKM. V dropped 6 bases and J dropped 3; count of bases not matched to a gene: 9. CDR3 sequence reads: CASSPSGQGNYNEQFF. CDR3 nucleotides: TGTGCCAGCAGCCCTTCAGGACAGGGGAACTACAATGAGCAGTTCTTC.

This chain connects TRBV5-1 to TRBJ2-5; tentatively, D is TRBD1 (5 bases). The CDR3 extends over 14 amino acids. From germline, CDR1 is SGHRS and CDR2 YFSETQ. Trimming removed 0 bases at V and 3 bases at J, with 9 bases between. The CDR3 is CASSLVGREETQYF. The CDR3 DNA is TGCGCCAGCAGCTTGGTGGGCAGGGAAGAGACCCAGTACTTC.

The chain couples TRBV6-1 to TRBJ2-7; D uncertain. The CDR3 totals 16 residues. Germline CDR1 is MNHNS and CDR2 is SASEGT. V lost 4 bases to trimming and J lost 0 bases, with 16 bases between them. CDR3: CASSGWQVFSSYEQYF. In DNA form, the CDR3 reads TGTGCCAGCAGTGGGTGGCAGGTCTTTAGCTCCTACGAGCAGTACTTC.

J is TRBJ2-3 and V is TRBV6-1, with D possibly being TRBD1 or TRBD2 (5 bases each). The V gene lost 0 bases and the J gene lost 3 bases, with 13 bases spanning the gap. There are 16 residues in the CDR3. Germline CDR1 and CDR2: MNHNS and SASEGT. CDR3 sequence (DNA): TGTGCCAGCAGTGAAGCGTATGGGACGAAGACAGATACGCAGTATTTT. Its protein is CASSEAYGTKTDTQYF.

The rearrangement links TRBV5-6 to TRBJ2-4; maybe TRBD1 (5 bases). V lost 5 bases, J lost 8 bases, and 11 bases lay in between. Germline V gene data show CDR1 as SGHDT and CDR2 as YYEEEE. The CDR3 length is 12 residues. The CDR3 nucleotides read TGTGCCAGCAGTCAGGGTTTTCACATTCAGTACTTC. It yields the protein CASSQGFHIQYF.

This clone was found once. The chain has TRBV6-6 and TRBJ2-5; tentatively, D is TRBD1 (5 bases). Germline CDR1 reads MNHNY; CDR2 reads SVGAGI (reference sequence). This CDR3 has 13 residues. V dropped 8 bases and J dropped 2 bases, with 12 bases sitting between them. CDR3 loop: CASGSSGQETQYF. The DNA of the CDR3 is TGTGCCAGCGGATCGTCAGGGCAAGAGACCCAGTACTTC.

The CDR3 here is CASSYGQGAVYEQYF. The CDR3 region has the DNA TGTGCCAGCAGTTACGGACAGGGGGCGGTATACGAGCAGTACTTC. The V call is TRBV6-6, the J call TRBJ2-7, with 11 nucleotides matching TRBD1. The CDR3 is 15 residues long. Per the germline V gene, CDR1 is MNHNY and CDR2 is SVGAGI (reference sequence). Unmatched junction bases numbered 4, after V lost 2 bases and J lost 4 bases.

The CDR3 coding sequence is TGTGCCAGCAGATTGACAGGGGGCTCTGGAAACACCATATATTTT. Translation: CASRLTGGSGNTIYF. The chain recombines TRBV7-2 with TRBJ1-3; 9 bases agree with TRBD1. The CDR3 loop spans 15 amino acids. Germline CDR1 reads SGHTA; CDR2 reads FQGNSA. V was clipped by 6 bases and J by 0 bases; unmatched bases: 3.

The sample holds one count of this clone. This chain links TRBV7-6 with TRBJ2-3, with D perhaps TRBD1 (6 bases). Germline CDR1 reads SGHVS; CDR2 reads FNYEAQ. The CDR3 loop spans 15 amino acids. The V end lost 3 bases, the J end lost 1 base, and 11 bases lay between the germline ends. CDR3 coding DNA: TGTGCCAGCAGCTTTAGGACAGCGGGCACAGATACGCAGTATTTT. Translated: CASSFRTAGTDTQYF.

The chain couples TRBV5-4 to TRBJ1-2; 11 bases are shared with TRBD1. CDR3 length: 15 residues. The V gene's germline CDR1 is SGHNT and CDR2 YYREEE (reference sequence). V lost 3 bases to trimming and J lost 3 bases; unmatched junction nucleotides: 4. Written as DNA, the CDR3 is TGTGCCAGCAGCTCTCAGGGACAGGGGGACTATGGCTACACCTTC. Its protein product is CASSSQGQGDYGYTF.

In this sample, this clone turned up once. The rearrangement links TRBV6-5 to TRBJ2-6, with a possible D match to TRBD1 (6 bases). CDR1 MNHEY and CDR2 SVGAGI come from the germline V gene. The germline V and J ends were trimmed by 6 bases and 4 bases, with 13 bases remaining between them. CDR3 length equals 15 residues. In DNA form, the CDR3 reads TGTGCCAGCAGACCCCAGGGGTCCGGGGCCAACGTCCTGACTTTC. This encodes CASRPQGSGANVLTF.

This sequence joins TRBV5-1 and TRBJ1-1, with a weak D call TRBD1 (5 bases). Germline V gene sequence: CDR1 SGHRS, CDR2 YFSETQ. The CDR3 covers 13 residues. V was pared by 0 bases and J by 10 bases, with 13 bases between. The DNA of the CDR3 is TGCGCCAGCAGCTTGGGGGCGGGGGATAGAGCTTTCTTT. Residues: CASSLGAGDRAFF. Using reference TRBV5-1 and TRBJ1-1 for the parts outside the CDR3, the full variable domain is KAGVTQTPRYLIKTRGQQVTLSCSPISGHRSVSWYQQTPGQGLQFLFEYFSETQRNKGNFPGRFSGRQFSNSRSEMNVSTLELGDSALYLCASSLGAGDRAFFGQGTRLTVV.

The gene calls are TRBV7-2 and TRBJ1-3; 9 positions match TRBD1. Unmatched junction bases numbered 4, after V lost 9 bases and J lost 4 bases. This CDR3 has 13 amino acids. Germline lookup yields CDR1 SGHTA and CDR2 FQGNSA. This CDR3 reads CASKTGGGNTIYF. The DNA for the CDR3 is TGTGCCAGTAAGACAGGGGGAGGAAACACCATATATTTT.

The CDR3 loop reads CASSFGTGRETQYF. CDR3 in DNA: TGTGCCAGCAGCTTCGGGACAGGGAGGGAGACCCAGTACTTC. The rearrangement uses TRBV7-9 and TRBJ2-5; 9 bases fit TRBD1. The CDR3 length is 14 residues. V lost 3 bases, J lost 5 bases, and 4 bases stayed unmatched. Germline V gives CDR1 SEHNR, CDR2 FQNEAQ (reference sequence).

This chain joins TRBV11-3 and TRBJ2-3; 10 bases are a match to TRBD2. Germline CDR1 reads SGHNT; CDR2 reads YENEEA. CDR3 length: 14 residues. J gave up 5 bases and V 5 bases, and 4 bases lay outside the gene matches. The CDR3 DNA follows: TGTGCCAGCAGCCTAGCGGGAGTTGGAGATACGCAGTATTTT. Translation: CASSLAGVGDTQYF.

In the case of this clone: One end of the junction varies from germline; a read error may be responsible. The chain recombines TRBV5-1 with TRBJ1-1, with a possible D match to TRBD1 (6 bases). The germline gives CDR1 SGHRS, CDR2 YFSETQ. The CDR3 covers 13 residues. The DNA for the CDR3 is TGCGCCAGCACCTTGGGGGGCGACACTGAAGCTTTCTTT. Residues: CASTLGGDTEAFF.